This T cell receptor (beta chain) was retrieved from a study of cytomegalovirus exposure and HLA in healthy donors. Losses at the gene ends were 4 bases for V and 3 bases for J; bases not matched to a gene: 12. Germline values: CDR1 LGHNA, CDR2 YNFKEQ. CDR3 length equals 16 residues. TCRdb's copy holds only in-frame clones and misses some; the assay was immunoSEQ multiplex PCR. Among approximately 160,000 clones listed, roughly 89% were seen once. This receptor was taken from a woman aged 18-29 years in good health and CMV-seropositive. V gene TRBV4-2 combines with J gene TRBJ2-7, with 7 bases aligning to TRBD2. The sequencing sample was made of PBMCs. Here the CDR3 DNA reads TGTGCCAGCAGCCCCGGGTCGGGGGAGCGGGGCTACGAGCAGTACTTC. This codes for CASSPGSGERGYEQYF.